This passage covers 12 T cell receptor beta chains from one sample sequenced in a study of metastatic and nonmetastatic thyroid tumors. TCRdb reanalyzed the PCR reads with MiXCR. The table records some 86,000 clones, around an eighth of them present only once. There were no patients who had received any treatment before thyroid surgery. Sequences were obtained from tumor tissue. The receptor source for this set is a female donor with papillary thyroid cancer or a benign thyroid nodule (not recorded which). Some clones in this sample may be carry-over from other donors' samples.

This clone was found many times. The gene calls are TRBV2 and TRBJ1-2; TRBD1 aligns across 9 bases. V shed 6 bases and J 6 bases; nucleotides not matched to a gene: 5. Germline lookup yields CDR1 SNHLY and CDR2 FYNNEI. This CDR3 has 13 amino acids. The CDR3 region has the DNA TGTGCCAGCAGCCTCGACAGGGGGGATGGCTACACCTTC. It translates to CASSLDRGDGYTF.

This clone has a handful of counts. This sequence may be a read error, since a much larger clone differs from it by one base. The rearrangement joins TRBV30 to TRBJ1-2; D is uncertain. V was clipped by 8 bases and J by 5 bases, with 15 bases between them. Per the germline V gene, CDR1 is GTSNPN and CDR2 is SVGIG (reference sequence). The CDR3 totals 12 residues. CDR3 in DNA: TGTGCCGGAGGCTTGTCTGGGTATGGCTACACCTTC. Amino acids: CAGGLSGYGYTF.

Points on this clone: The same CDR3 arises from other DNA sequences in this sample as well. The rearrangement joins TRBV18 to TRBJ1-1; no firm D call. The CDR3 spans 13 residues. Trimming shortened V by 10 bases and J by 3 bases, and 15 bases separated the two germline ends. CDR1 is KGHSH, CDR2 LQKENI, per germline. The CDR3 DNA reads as TGTGCCACCCTTGTCTCCCTGGACACTGAAGCTTTCTTT. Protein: CATLVSLDTEAFF.

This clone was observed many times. The CDR3 DNA sequence: TGTGCCAGCAGTGAAGCGCGAGGATGGACCGGGGAGCTGTTTTTT. Its translation is CASSEARGWTGELFF. The genes are TRBV6-1 and TRBJ2-2; D is undetermined. V shed 0 bases and J shed 5 bases, with 10 bases lying between them. The CDR3 extends over 15 amino acids. The germline V gene has CDR1 MNHNS and CDR2 SASEGT.

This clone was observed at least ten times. CDR3 coding DNA: TGCAGTGCTAGAGAGCAGCCATATAGCAATCAGCCCCAGCATTTT. This encodes CSAREQPYSNQPQHF. This chain connects TRBV20-1 to TRBJ1-5; D ambiguous. Germline V gene lookup returns CDR1 DFQATT and CDR2 SNEGSKA (reference sequence). Trimming left V 0 bases short and J 0 bases short, with 9 bases between. This CDR3 is 15 amino acids long.

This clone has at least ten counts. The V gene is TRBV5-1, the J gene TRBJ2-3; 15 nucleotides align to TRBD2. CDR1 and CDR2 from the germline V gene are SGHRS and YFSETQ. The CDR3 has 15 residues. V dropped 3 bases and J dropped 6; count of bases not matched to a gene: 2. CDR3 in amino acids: CASSSGLAGGDTQYF. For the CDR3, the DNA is TGCGCCAGCAGCTCCGGACTAGCGGGGGGGGATACGCAGTATTTT.

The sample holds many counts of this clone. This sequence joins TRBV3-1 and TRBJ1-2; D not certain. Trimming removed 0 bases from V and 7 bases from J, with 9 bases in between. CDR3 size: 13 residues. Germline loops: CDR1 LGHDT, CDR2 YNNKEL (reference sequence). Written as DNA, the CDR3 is TGTGCCAGCAGCCAAGAAGGTGGGTTTGGCTACACCTTC. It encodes CASSQEGGFGYTF.

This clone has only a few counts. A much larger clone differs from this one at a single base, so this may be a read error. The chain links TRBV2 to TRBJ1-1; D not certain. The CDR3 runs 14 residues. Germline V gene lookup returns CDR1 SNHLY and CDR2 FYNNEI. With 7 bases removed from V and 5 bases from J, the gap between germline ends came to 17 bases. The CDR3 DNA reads TGTGCCAGCAAGGGAACATCCTTGGGTACTGAAGCTTTCTTT. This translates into CASKGTSLGTEAFF. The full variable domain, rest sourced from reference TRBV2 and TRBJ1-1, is EPEVTQTPSHQVTQMGQEVILRCVPISNHLYFYWYRQILGQKVEFLVSFYNNEISEKSEIFDDQFSVERPDGSNFTLKIRSTKLEDSAMYFCASKGTSLGTEAFFGQGTRLTVV.

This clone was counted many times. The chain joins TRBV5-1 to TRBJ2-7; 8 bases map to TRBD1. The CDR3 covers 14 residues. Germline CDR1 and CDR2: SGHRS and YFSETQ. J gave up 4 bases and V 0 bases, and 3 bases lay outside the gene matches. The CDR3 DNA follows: TGCGCCAGCAGCTTGGAGGACAGGGTTTACGAGCAGTACTTC. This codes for CASSLEDRVYEQYF.

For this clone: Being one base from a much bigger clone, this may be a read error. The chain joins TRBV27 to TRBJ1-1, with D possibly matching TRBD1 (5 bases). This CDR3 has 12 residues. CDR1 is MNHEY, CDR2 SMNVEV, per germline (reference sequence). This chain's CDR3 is CASKGQNSEAFF. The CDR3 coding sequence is TGTGCCAGTAAGGGGCAGAACAGTGAAGCTTTCTTT.

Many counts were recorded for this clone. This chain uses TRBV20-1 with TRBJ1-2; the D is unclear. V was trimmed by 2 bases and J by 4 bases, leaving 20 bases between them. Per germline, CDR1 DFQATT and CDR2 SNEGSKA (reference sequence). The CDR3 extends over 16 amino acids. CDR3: CSARLRTPNLGYGYTF. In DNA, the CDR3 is TGCAGTGCTAGACTCCGGACTCCCAACTTGGGCTATGGCTACACCTTC.

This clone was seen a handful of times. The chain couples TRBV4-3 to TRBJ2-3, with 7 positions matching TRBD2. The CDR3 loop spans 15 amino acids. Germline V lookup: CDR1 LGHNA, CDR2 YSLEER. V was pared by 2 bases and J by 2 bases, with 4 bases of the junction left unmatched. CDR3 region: CASSQSGILTDTQYF. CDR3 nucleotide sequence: TGCGCCAGCAGCCAAAGCGGGATCCTCACAGATACGCAGTATTTT.